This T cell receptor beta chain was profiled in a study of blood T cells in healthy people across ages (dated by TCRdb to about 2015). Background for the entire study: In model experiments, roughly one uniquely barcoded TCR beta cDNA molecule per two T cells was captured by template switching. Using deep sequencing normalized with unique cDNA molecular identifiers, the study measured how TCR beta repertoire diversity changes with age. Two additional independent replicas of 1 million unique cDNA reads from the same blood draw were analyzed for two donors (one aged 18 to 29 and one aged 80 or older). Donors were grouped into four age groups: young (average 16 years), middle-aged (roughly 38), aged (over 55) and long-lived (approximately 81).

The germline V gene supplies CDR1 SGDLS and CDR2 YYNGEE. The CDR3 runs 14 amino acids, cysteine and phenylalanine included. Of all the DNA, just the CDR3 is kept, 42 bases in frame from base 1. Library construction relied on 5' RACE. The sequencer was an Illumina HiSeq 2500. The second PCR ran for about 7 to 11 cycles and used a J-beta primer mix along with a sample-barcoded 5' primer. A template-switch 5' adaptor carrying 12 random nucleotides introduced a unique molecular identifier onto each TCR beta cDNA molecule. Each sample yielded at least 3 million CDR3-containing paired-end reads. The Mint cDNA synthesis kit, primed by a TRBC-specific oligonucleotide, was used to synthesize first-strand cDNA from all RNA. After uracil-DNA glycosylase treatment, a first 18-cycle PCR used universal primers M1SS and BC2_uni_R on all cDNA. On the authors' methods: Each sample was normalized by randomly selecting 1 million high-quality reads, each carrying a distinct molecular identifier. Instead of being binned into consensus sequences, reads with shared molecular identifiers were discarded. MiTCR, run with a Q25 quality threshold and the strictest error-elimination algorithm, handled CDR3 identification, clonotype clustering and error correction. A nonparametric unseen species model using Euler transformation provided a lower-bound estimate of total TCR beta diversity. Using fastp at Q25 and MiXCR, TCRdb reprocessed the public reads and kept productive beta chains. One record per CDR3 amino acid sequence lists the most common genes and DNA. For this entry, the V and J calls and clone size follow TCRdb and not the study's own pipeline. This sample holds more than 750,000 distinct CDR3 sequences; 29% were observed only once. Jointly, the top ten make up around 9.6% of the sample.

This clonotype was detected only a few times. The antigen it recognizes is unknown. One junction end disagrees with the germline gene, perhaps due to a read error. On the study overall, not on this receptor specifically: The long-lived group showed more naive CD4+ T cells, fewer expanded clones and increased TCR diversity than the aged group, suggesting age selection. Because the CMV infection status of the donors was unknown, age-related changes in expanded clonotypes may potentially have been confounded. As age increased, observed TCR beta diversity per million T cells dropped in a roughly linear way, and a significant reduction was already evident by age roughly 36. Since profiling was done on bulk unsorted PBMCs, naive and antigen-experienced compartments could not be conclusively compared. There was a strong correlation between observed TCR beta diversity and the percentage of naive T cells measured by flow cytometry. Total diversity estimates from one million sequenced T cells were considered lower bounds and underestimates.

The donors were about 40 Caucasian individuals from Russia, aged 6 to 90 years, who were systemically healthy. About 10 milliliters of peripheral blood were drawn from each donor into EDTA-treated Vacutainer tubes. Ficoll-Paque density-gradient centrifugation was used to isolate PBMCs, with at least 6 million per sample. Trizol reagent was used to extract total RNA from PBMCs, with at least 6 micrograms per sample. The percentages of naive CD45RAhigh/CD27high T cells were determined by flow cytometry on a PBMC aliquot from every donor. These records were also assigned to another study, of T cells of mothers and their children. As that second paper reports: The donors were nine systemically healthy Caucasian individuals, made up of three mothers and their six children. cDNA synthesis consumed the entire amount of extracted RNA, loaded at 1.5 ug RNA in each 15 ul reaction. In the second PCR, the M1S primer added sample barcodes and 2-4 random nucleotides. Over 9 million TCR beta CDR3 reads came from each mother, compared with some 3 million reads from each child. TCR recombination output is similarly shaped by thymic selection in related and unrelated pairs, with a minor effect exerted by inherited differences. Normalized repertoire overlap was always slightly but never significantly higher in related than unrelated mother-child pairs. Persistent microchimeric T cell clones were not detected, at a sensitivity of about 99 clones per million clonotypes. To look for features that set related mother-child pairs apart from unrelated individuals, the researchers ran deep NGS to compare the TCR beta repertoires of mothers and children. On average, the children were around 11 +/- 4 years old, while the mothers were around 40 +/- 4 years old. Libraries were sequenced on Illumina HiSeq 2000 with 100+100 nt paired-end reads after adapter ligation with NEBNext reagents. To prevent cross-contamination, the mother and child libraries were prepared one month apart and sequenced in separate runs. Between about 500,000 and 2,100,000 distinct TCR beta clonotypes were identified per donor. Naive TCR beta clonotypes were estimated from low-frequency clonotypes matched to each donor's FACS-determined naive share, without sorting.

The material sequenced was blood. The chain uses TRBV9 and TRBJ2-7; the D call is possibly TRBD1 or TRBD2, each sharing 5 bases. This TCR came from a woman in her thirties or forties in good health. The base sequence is TGTGCCAGCAGCGGAGCTTCCGGGGCGAGGGAGCGGTACTTC. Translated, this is CASSGASGARERYF.